This entry lists 25 T cell receptor beta chains sequenced from one sample in a study of cytotoxic CD8 clonotypes in ibrutinib-treated CLL. Profiling relied on immunoSEQ multiplex PCR, and the TCRdb table lists in-frame clones only, not all of them. Found here are about 50,000 clones, around 78% of them singletons; the top ten hold over 20%. Sequencing was performed on PBMCs, taken after 24 months of ibrutinib treatment. The receptor source for this set is a human donor with chronic lymphocytic leukemia.

The gene calls are TRBV5-1 and TRBJ2-1, with TRBD2 matching 7 bases. Germline loops: CDR1 SGHRS, CDR2 YFSETQ. Trimming took 1 base from V and 2 from J; bases not matched to a gene: 6. CDR3 length: 16 amino acids. CDR3 bases: TGCGCCAGCAGCTTGAGGCTAGCGGACGCCTACAATGAGCAGTTCTTC. The encoded protein is CASSLRLADAYNEQFF.

V and J are TRBV2 and TRBJ2-7; D is uncertain. The CDR3 sequence is 13 residues long. Germline CDR1 and CDR2: SNHLY and FYNNEI. Trimming stripped 3 bases from V and 2 bases from J, with 8 bases between. The CDR3 protein is CASSETGTYEQYF. Here the CDR3 DNA reads TGTGCCAGCAGTGAGACGGGTACCTACGAGCAGTACTTC. The entire variable domain, with the rest obtained from reference TRBV2 and TRBJ2-7, is as follows: EPEVTQTPSHQVTQMGQEVILRCVPISNHLYFYWYRQILGQKVEFLVSFYNNEISEKSEIFDDQFSVERPDGSNFTLKIRSTKLEDSAMYFCASSETGTYEQYFGPGTRLTVT.

The rearrangement uses TRBV29-1 and TRBJ2-5; 11 nucleotides align to TRBD1. V dropped 6 bases and J dropped 4; count of bases not matched to a gene: 4. The CDR3 loop spans 13 amino acids. CDR1 and CDR2 (germline): SQVTM, ANQGSEA. In DNA, the CDR3 is TGCAGCGTGGACAGGGGGCAGGGAGAGACCCAGTACTTC. Encoded protein: CSVDRGQGETQYF.

This chain uses TRBV5-4 with TRBJ1-1; 7 positions match TRBD1. The CDR3 has 15 residues. J gave up 7 bases and V 3 bases, and 12 bases lay outside the gene matches. CDR1 is SGHNT and CDR2 is YYREEE in the germline V gene (reference sequence). As DNA, the CDR3 is TGTGCCAGCAGCTCGCCAGGGGGGGTGGGCGTTGAAGCTTTCTTT. Translation: CASSSPGGVGVEAFF.

DNA for the CDR3: TGTGCCAGCAGCGGAGATGCCTACGAGCAGTACTTC. Its translation is CASSGDAYEQYF. The J gene is TRBJ2-7, the V gene TRBV9, with D hard to call. This CDR3 region has 12 residues. Germline V lookup: CDR1 SGDLS, CDR2 YYNGEE. V dropped 3 bases and J dropped 2 bases, with 6 bases sitting between them. Looking up the rest from reference TRBV9 and TRBJ2-7 gives the full variable domain: DSGVTQTPKHLITATGQRVTLRCSPRSGDLSVYWYQQSLDQGLQFLIQYYNGEERAKGNILERFSAQQFPDLHSELNLSSLELGDSALYFCASSGDAYEQYFGPGTRLTVT.

The chain links TRBV28 to TRBJ2-3, with a tentative D call TRBD1 (5 bases). The V gene lost 5 bases and the J gene lost 3 bases, with 21 bases spanning the gap. CDR1 is MDHEN, CDR2 SYDVKM, per germline. This CDR3 comprises 17 residues. The CDR3 here is CASSPHQGRAKTDTQYF. The CDR3 DNA reads as TGTGCCAGCAGTCCCCATCAGGGCAGGGCGAAAACAGATACGCAGTATTTT.

A few counts support this clone. The gene calls are TRBV5-6 and TRBJ2-1; D is ambiguous. The V end was cut by 0 bases, the J end by 6 bases, with 7 bases between. Germline CDR1 and CDR2: SGHDT and YYEEEE. The CDR3 has 13 residues. Here the CDR3 reads CASSLVSLNEQFF. CDR3 DNA: TGTGCCAGCAGCTTGGTGTCGCTCAATGAGCAGTTCTTC.

The chain employs TRBV6-4 and TRBJ1-3; 9 bases align to TRBD1. Trimming cost V 4 bases and J 2 bases; bases outside gene matches: 3. CDR1 and CDR2 (germline): MRHNA, SNTAGT. CDR3 length equals 15 residues. For the CDR3, the DNA is TGTGCCAGCAGTGTCGACAGGGGGGCTGGAAACACCATATATTTT. Its translation is CASSVDRGAGNTIYF.

The V and J genes are TRBV6-1 and TRBJ2-7; TRBD1 agrees at 10 bases. V was clipped by 6 bases and J by 2 bases; unmatched bases: 7. CDR3 length: 15 amino acids. Germline values: CDR1 MNHNS, CDR2 SASEGT. CDR3 in DNA: TGTGCCAGCAGCGCGCTAGGGACAGGGGCCTACGAGCAGTACTTC. Amino acid sequence: CASSALGTGAYEQYF.

The rearrangement links TRBV7-9 to TRBJ1-2, with D perhaps matching TRBD1 (5 bases). Germline V gene sequence: CDR1 SEHNR, CDR2 FQNEAQ (reference sequence). CDR3 length: 13 residues. V was trimmed by 7 bases and J by 6 bases, leaving 15 bases between them. The CDR3 nucleotides are TGTGCCAGCATCGAGGGTGGGGGAGATGGCTACACCTTC. Residues: CASIEGGGDGYTF.

The chain combines TRBV18 with TRBJ2-1; D unclear. This CDR3 region has 12 residues. Germline CDR1 is KGHSH and CDR2 is LQKENI. V was cut by 3 bases and J by 7 bases, with 7 bases left in between. CDR3: CASSPGRNEQFF. DNA for the CDR3: TGTGCCAGCTCACCGGGTCGAAATGAGCAGTTCTTC.

V usage is TRBV5-1 and J usage is TRBJ1-1; 7 bases are shared with TRBD1. The CDR3 totals 17 residues. Trimming cost V 0 bases and J 4 bases; bases outside gene matches: 12. The V gene's germline CDR1 is SGHRS and CDR2 YFSETQ. The CDR3 region is CASSLGHRGQLGTEAFF. The DNA of the CDR3 is TGCGCCAGCAGCTTGGGCCATAGGGGACAGTTAGGCACTGAAGCTTTCTTT.

Here the CDR3 DNA reads TGTGCCAGCAGCCATTATACTGGACAAGCCTACGAGCAGTACTTC. Translating gives CASSHYTGQAYEQYF. This chain links TRBV11-3 with TRBJ2-7; perhaps TRBD1 as D (5 bases). Trimming pared 5 bases from V and 2 bases from J, leaving 16 bases between. Germline CDR1 is SGHNT and CDR2 is YENEEA. The CDR3 covers 15 residues.

This clone occurred a few times. The chain joins TRBV28 to TRBJ1-6; no reliable D call. This CDR3 has 12 residues. Trimming stripped 2 bases from V and 10 bases from J, with 6 bases between. CDR1 is MDHEN, CDR2 SYDVKM, per germline. CDR3 nucleotide sequence: TGTGCCAGCAGTTTAAATGGATCACCCCTCCACTTT. Its protein product is CASSLNGSPLHF.

As for this clone: One end of the junction fails to match germline, which may point to a read error. The rearrangement links TRBV5-4 to TRBJ1-1; 7 nucleotides line up with TRBD1. CDR1 is SGHNT, CDR2 YYREEE, per germline (reference sequence). This CDR3 region has 15 residues. CDR3 region: CASSQDSGGVTEAFF. CDR3 nucleotides: TGCGCCAGCAGCCAAGATTCAGGGGGTGTCACTGAAGCTTTCTTT. Based on the CDR3 plus reference TRBV5-4 and TRBJ1-1, the full variable domain is ETGVTQSPTHLIKTRGQQVTLRCSSQSGHNTVSWYQQALGQGPQFIFQYYREEENGRGNFPPRFSGLQFPNYSSELNVNALELDDSALYLCASSQDSGGVTEAFFGQGTRLTVV.

The chain combines TRBV5-1 with TRBJ2-1, with TRBD1 matching over 9 bases. Per the germline V gene, CDR1 is SGHRS and CDR2 is YFSETQ. Trimming took 4 bases from V and 6 from J; bases not matched to a gene: 5. CDR3 length: 14 amino acids. This CDR3 reads CASSAGTGSNEQFF. The CDR3 nucleotides are TGCGCCAGCAGCGCCGGGACAGGGTCCAATGAGCAGTTCTTC.

The CDR3 nucleotides read TGTGCCTGGAGACCTGGGAGGGCTAGGGACTATGGCTACACCTTC. Amino acids: CAWRPGRARDYGYTF. The rearrangement links TRBV30 to TRBJ1-2; no reliable D call. The V and J ends lost 3 bases and 3 bases respectively, with 17 bases between them. Germline assignment: CDR1 GTSNPN and CDR2 SVGIG (reference sequence). The CDR3 loop spans 15 amino acids.

The gene calls are TRBV5-6 and TRBJ1-1, with D possibly TRBD1 on 6 matching bases. Germline V CDR1 and CDR2: SGHDT, YYEEEE. This CDR3 comprises 15 residues. Trimming cost V 2 bases and J 3 bases, with 14 bases left between them. Here the CDR3 reads CASSFRGRQHTEAFF. Written as DNA, the CDR3 is TGTGCCAGCAGCTTTAGGGGGAGGCAACACACTGAAGCTTTCTTT.

Of note for this clone: The sample has other DNA sequences that encode this CDR3 too. The chain links TRBV11-1 to TRBJ2-5; TRBD2 is a possible D gene (6 bases). In germline, CDR1 is SGHAT, CDR2 FQDESV (reference sequence). The V end lost 4 bases, the J end lost 4 bases, and 19 bases lay between the germline ends. CDR3 length: 16 amino acids. CDR3 DNA sequence: TGTGCCAGCAGCTCTACCGCCGGCGGGGTCAGAGAGACCCAGTACTTC. It is translated as CASSSTAGGVRETQYF.

The rearrangement links TRBV7-9 to TRBJ1-5; 9 nucleotides match TRBD1. The length of the CDR3 is 14 residues. J gave up 7 bases and V 3 bases, and 4 bases lay outside the gene matches. Germline-derived CDR1 and CDR2 are SEHNR and FQNEAQ (reference sequence). The CDR3 here is CASSFGQGLQPQHF. The CDR3 DNA sequence: TGTGCCAGCAGCTTCGGACAGGGGTTGCAGCCCCAGCATTTT.

In its sample, this clone ranks as medium-sized. J is TRBJ1-2 and V is TRBV2, with D hard to call. Germline assignment: CDR1 SNHLY and CDR2 FYNNEI. Trimming shortened V by 6 bases and J by 8 bases, and 19 bases separated the two germline ends. CDR3 length: 14 amino acids. The CDR3 sequence: CASSARWTRGGYTF. CDR3 coding DNA: TGTGCCAGCAGCGCACGGTGGACCAGAGGGGGCTACACCTTC.

The chain has TRBV18 and TRBJ2-7, with 7 bases matching TRBD1. CDR3 length: 15 residues. Germline CDR1 is KGHSH and CDR2 is LQKENI. The trim removed 6 bases at V and 7 bases at J, leaving 15 bases unmatched. DNA of the CDR3: TGTGCCAGCTCCCAAATAGGGGACAGTGAGTCGGAGCAGTACTTC. As protein: CASSQIGDSESEQYF.

This clone was seen a handful of times. The chain has TRBV7-9 and TRBJ1-1; D might be TRBD1 (5 bases). CDR1 is SEHNR, CDR2 FQNEAQ, per germline (reference sequence). The V and J ends lost 5 bases and 0 bases respectively, with 10 bases between them. CDR3 length equals 14 residues. The chain's CDR3 is CASSPGGVNTEAFF. Here the CDR3 DNA reads TGTGCCAGCAGCCCCGGGGGGGTGAACACTGAAGCTTTCTTT.

The CDR3 loop is CASTSQGGAGASNEQFF. Written as DNA, the CDR3 is TGTGCCAGTACCTCACAGGGAGGTGCGGGAGCGAGTAATGAGCAGTTCTTC. This chain joins TRBV19 and TRBJ2-1; D may be TRBD2 (7 bases). The V end was cut by 7 bases, the J end by 7 bases, with 26 bases between. Looked up from germline, CDR1 is LNHDA and CDR2 is SQIVND (reference sequence). The CDR3 consists of 17 residues. Supplemented by reference TRBV19 and TRBJ2-1, the full variable domain reads DGGITQSPKYLFRKEGQNVTLSCEQNLNHDAMYWYRQDPGQGLRLIYYSQIVNDFQKGDIAEGYSVSREKKESFPLTVTSAQKNPTAFYLCASTSQGGAGASNEQFFGPGTRLTVL.

The chain employs TRBV25-1 and TRBJ1-5; D remains unclear. V was clipped by 0 bases and J by 0 bases, with 6 bases between them. This CDR3 spans 15 amino acids. Germline V gives CDR1 MGHDK, CDR2 SYGVNS. The CDR3 reads CASSEYRHSNQPQHF. The CDR3 region has the DNA TGTGCCAGCAGTGAATATCGGCATAGCAATCAGCCCCAGCATTTT. Using reference TRBV25-1 and TRBJ1-5 for the parts outside the CDR3, the full variable domain is EADIYQTPRYLVIGTGKKITLECSQTMGHDKMYWYQQDPGMELHLIHYSYGVNSTEKGDLSSESTVSRIRTEHFPLTLESARPSHTSQYLCASSEYRHSNQPQHFGDGTRLSIL.